This T cell receptor beta chain was recorded in a study of shared clonotypes between healthy human individuals. Regarding the study as a whole: The donor pool, a small one, limited the genetic and exposure-history diversity represented.

Into CD45RA+ naive and CD45RA-negative memory subsets, the CD4+ cells were split. Profiling relied on immunoSEQ multiplex PCR, and the TCRdb table lists in-frame clones only, not all of them. The sample gives hundreds of thousands of clones, less than 80% of which show up once; 1.5% to 2% is in the top ten. This clone occurred once. Its matching antigen is unknown. V lost 5 bases, J lost 9 bases, and 17 bases stayed unmatched. CDR1 is MNHEY and CDR2 is SMNVEV in the germline V gene (reference sequence). The CDR3 has 16 amino acids. Material for sequencing was memory CD4+ T cells sorted from blood. Subset here: CD45RA-negative fraction. V is TRBV27 and J is TRBJ2-7, with 9 bases aligning to TRBD2. This sequence was found in a woman aged 30 to 39 in good health. The CDR3 sequence is CASSPLTAGGHSRQYF. In DNA form, the CDR3 reads TGTGCCAGCAGTCCCCTTACGGCGGGAGGGCATTCGCGGCAGTACTTC.